This T cell receptor (beta chain) appears in the sequencing data of a study of Graves' ophthalmopathy and Graves' hyperthyroidism. RNA transcripts yielded amplified TCR beta CDR3 regions. An opening RT-PCR round employed HTBI primers and preceded a second-round multiplex PCR. TCRdb independently ran MiXCR on the multiplex PCR reads; one entry per CDR3 protein. The table has 600,000 to 950,000 distinct CDR3 sequences, around 40% seen once; the top ten hold about 40%. This clonotype was picked up a small number of times. CDR1 is SEHNR and CDR2 is FQNEAQ in the germline V gene (reference sequence). Trimming took off 6 bases at V and 7 bases at J, with 10 bases between the two ends. CDR3 length: 11 residues.

The rearrangement joins TRBV7-9 to TRBJ2-7; no reliable D call. The receptor was derived from an adult man with Graves' ophthalmopathy. The specimen sequenced was peripheral blood. The CDR3 region is CASSLQVEQYF. The CDR3 DNA reads TGTGCCAGCAGTTTGCAGGTGGAGCAGTACTTC.